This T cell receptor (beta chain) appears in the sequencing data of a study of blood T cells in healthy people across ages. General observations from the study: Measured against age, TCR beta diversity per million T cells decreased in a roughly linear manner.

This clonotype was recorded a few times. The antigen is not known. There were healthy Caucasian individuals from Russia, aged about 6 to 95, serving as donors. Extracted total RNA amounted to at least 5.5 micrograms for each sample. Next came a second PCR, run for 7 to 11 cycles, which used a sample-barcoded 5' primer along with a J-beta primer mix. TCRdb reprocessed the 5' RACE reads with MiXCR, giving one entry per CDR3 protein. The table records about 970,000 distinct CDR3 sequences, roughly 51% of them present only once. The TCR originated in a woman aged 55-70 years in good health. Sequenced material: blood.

The CDR3 region has the DNA TGCGCCAGCAGCTTGGGATTTAGCGGGTTAGCCAAAAACATTCAGTACTTC. This sequence encodes CASSLGFSGLAKNIQYF. This rearrangement joins TRBV5-1 to TRBJ2-4; 7 nucleotides line up with TRBD2. J gave up 0 bases and V 0 bases, and 6 bases lay outside the gene matches. The CDR3 sequence is 17 residues long. CDR1 is SGHRS and CDR2 is YFSETQ in the germline V gene. Together with reference TRBV5-1 and TRBJ2-4, the CDR3 gives the full variable domain: KAGVTQTPRYLIKTRGQQVTLSCSPISGHRSVSWYQQTPGQGLQFLFEYFSETQRNKGNFPGRFSGRQFSNSRSEMNVSTLELGDSALYLCASSLGFSGLAKNIQYFGAGTRLSVL.